This T cell receptor (beta chain) was sequenced for a study of T cell changes during pregnancy in multiple sclerosis (dated by TCRdb to the late 2010s). Context from the whole study: Changes in the T cell repertoire over the course of pregnancy were examined in this study in women with multiple sclerosis.

This clone was detected only once. Its specific antigen is unknown. Base quality data are lacking; no much larger clone is found one base away. Libraries were made using the immunoSEQ multiplex PCR assay. TCRdb took over this immuneACCESS table, retaining in-frame rearrangements with V and J assigned. Such tables are incomplete; in checked studies, under half of the missing clones stem from an unresolved V gene, and the remainder is unexplained. The sample records fewer than 85,000 clones, approximately 89% of which are singletons. The ten largest clones capture approximately 2% of the sample. Via the germline V gene, CDR1 is SGHTA and CDR2 FQGTGA. V is reduced by 5 bases and J by 3 bases, leaving a spacing of 10 bases between them. The CDR3 contains 13 residues, cysteine and phenylalanine counted. Only the CDR3 portion is preserved as DNA: 39 bases, with reading frame beginning at the first base.

Sequenced material: peripheral blood, taken before pregnancy. This TCR was recovered from a female donor with multiple sclerosis, enrolled in a pregnancy study. The chain is encoded by TRBV7-3 joined to TRBJ1-1; TRBD1 might be the D gene, on 6 matching bases. The DNA reads TGTGCCAGCAGCACAAAGGGGGACACTGAAGCTTTCTTT. It codes for CASSTKGDTEAFF.